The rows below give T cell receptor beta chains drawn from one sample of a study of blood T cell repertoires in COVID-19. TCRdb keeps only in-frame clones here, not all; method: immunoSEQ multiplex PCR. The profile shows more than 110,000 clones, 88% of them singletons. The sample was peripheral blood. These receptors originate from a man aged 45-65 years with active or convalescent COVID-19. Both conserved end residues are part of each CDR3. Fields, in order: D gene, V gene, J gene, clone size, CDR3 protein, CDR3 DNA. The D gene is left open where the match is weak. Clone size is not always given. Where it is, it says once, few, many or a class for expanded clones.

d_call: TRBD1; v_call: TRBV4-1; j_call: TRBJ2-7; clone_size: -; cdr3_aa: CASSQATGTGHIYEQYF; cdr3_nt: TGCGCCAGCAGCCAAGCAACCGGGACAGGGCATATCTACGAGCAGTACTTC
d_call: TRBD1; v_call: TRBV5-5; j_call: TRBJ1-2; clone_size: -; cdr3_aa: CASSLTGERNYGYTF; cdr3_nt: TGTGCCAGCAGCTTGACAGGGGAGAGGAACTATGGCTACACCTTC
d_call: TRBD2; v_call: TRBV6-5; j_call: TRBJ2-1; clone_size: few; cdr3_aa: CASSYSSRLAFEFF; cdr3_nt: TGTGCCAGCAGTTACTCTAGCCGACTAGCATTTGAGTTCTTC
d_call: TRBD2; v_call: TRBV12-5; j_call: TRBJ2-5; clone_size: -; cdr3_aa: CASGLGTAPPETSGRAYQETQYF; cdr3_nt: TGTGCTAGTGGTTTGGGGACAGCGCCCCCCGAGACTAGCGGGAGGGCCTACCAAGAGACCCAGTACTTC
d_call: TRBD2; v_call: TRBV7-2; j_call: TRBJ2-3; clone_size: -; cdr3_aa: CASSLALGTSGSTDTQYF; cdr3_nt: TGTGCCAGCAGCTTAGCGCTAGGGACTAGCGGGAGCACAGATACGCAGTATTTT
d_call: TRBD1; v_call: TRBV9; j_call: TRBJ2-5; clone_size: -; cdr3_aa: CASSVGYQGAQYF; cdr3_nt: TGTGCCAGCAGCGTAGGGTATCAGGGGGCCCAGTACTTC
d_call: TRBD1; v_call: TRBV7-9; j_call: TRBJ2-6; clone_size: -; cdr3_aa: CASSLDTGGAGANVLTF; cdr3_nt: TGTGCCAGCAGCTTAGATACAGGGGGCGCTGGGGCCAACGTCCTGACTTTC
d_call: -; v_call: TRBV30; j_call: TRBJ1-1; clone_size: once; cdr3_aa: CACFRESNTEAFF; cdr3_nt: TGTGCCTGCTTCCGGGAGTCGAACACTGAAGCTTTCTTT
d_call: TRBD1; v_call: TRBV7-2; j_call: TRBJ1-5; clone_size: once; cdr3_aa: CASSARQGANQPQHF; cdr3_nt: TGTGCCAGCAGCGCGCGACAGGGGGCAAATCAGCCCCAGCATTTT
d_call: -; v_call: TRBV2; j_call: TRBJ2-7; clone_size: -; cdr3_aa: CASTPVIAYEQYF; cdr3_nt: TGTGCCAGCACCCCGGTCATCGCCTACGAGCAGTACTTC
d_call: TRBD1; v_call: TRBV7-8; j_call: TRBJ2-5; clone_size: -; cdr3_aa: CASSTRDRAGETQYF; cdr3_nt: TGTGCCAGCAGCACGCGGGACAGGGCGGGGGAGACCCAGTACTTC
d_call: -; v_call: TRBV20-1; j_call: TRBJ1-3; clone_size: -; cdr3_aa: CSASGQPSGNTIYF; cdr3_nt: TGCAGTGCTAGTGGACAACCCTCTGGAAACACCATATATTTT
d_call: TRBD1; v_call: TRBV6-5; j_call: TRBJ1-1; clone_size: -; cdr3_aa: CASRITGGTEAFF; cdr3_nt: TGTGCCAGCAGAATTACAGGGGGCACTGAAGCTTTCTTT
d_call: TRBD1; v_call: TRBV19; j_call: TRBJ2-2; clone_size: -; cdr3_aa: CASSRLGTANTGELFF; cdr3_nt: TGTGCCAGTAGCCGACTGGGGACAGCGAACACCGGGGAGCTGTTTTTT
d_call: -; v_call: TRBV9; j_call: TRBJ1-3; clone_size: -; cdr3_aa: CASSAGSDTIYF; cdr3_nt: TGTGCCAGCAGCGCAGGGTCAGACACCATATATTTT
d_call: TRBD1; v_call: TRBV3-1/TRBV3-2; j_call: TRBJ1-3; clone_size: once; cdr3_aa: CASSPGTGSGNTIYF; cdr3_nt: TGTGCCAGCAGCCCCGGGACAGGCTCTGGAAACACCATATATTTT
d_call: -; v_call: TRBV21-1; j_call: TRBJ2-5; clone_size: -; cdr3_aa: CASSKGKLAQDEETQYF; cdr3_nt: TGTGCCAGCAGCAAAGGGAAACTAGCGCAAGACGAAGAGACCCAGTACTTC
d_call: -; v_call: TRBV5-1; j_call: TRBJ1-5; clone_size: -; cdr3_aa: CASSFGGSGQPQHF; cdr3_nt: TGCGCCAGCAGCTTCGGGGGATCGGGGCAGCCCCAGCATTTT
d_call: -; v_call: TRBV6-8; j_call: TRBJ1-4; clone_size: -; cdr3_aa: CASSYAGSYEKLFF; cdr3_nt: TGTGCCAGCAGTTACGCCGGGAGCTATGAAAAACTGTTTTTT
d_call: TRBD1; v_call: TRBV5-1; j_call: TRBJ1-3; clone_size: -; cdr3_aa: CASSLGGQNGNTIYF; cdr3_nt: TGCGCCAGCAGCTTGGGGGGACAGAATGGAAACACCATATATTTT
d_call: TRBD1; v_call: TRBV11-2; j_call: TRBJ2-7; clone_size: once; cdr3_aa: CASSLGQGASYEQYF; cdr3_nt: TGTGCCAGCAGCCTCGGACAGGGGGCTTCCTACGAGCAGTACTTC
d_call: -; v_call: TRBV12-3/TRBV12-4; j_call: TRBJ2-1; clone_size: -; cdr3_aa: CASRFGNEQFF; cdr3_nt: TGTGCCAGCAGGTTCGGGAATGAGCAGTTCTTC